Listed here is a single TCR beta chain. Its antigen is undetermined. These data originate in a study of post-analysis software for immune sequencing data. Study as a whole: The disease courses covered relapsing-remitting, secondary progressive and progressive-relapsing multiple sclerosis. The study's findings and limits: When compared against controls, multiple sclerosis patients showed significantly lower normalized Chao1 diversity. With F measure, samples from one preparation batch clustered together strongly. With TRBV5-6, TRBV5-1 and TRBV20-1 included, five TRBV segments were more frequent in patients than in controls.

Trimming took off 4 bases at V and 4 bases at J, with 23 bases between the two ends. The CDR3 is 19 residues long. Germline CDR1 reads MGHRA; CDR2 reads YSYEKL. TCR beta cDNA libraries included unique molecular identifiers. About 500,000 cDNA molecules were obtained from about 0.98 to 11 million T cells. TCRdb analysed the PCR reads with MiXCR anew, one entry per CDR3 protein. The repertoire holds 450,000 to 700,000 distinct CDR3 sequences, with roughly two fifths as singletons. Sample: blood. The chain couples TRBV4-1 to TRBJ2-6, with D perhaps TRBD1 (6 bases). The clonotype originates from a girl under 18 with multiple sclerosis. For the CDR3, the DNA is TGCGCCAGCAGCCCTACCCCGGACAGCCCTCGGGGAGGGGCCAACGTCCTGACTTTC. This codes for CASSPTPDSPRGGANVLTF.